This TCR beta chain was retrieved from a study of T cells in Graves' hyperthyroidism and ophthalmopathy. General study points: Peripheral blood also featured most of the thyroid clonotypes expanded above 0.001.

The cohort's ophthalmopathy patients, a group with duration under 3 months, had a Clinical Activity Score of at least 3 and a NOSPECS grade of at least 4. Not enrolled were patients with uncontrolled infection, other autoimmune disease, pregnancy or lactation. PBMCs came from less than 11 ml fresh peripheral blood. The CDR3 spans 16 residues. V lost 5 bases to trimming and J lost 7 bases; unmatched junction nucleotides: 14. Looked up from germline, CDR1 is SGHTA and CDR2 is FQGTGA. TCR beta CDR3 regions were amplified from RNA. With the HTBI primer set, the TCR CDR3 went through a first round of RT-PCR. TCRdb redid the calling of the multiplex PCR reads with MiXCR, one entry per CDR3 protein. The sample gives some 550,000 distinct CDR3 sequences, about a sixth of which show up once; roughly 3.4% is in the top ten. This clonotype was seen at least ten times. Its matching antigen is unknown.

The V call is TRBV7-3, the J call TRBJ2-3; TRBD1 matches at 8 bases. Input material: blood. The receptor comes from a woman in her forties with Graves' ophthalmopathy. The CDR3 coding sequence is TGTGCCAGCAGCCCTTGGACAGGGACCGACCCTAATACGCAGTATTTT. Its translation: CASSPWTGTDPNTQYF.